The 14 T cell receptor beta chains below all came from one sample that was sequenced in a study of T cell responses to AZD1222 COVID-19 vaccine (dated by TCRdb to about 2021). In the paper's terms, the time point label means: baseline before first vaccination. The method was the immunoSEQ multiplex PCR assay. This is the immuneACCESS table as TCRdb keeps it, with only in-frame sequences that have V and J called. A part of the clones is gone; compared with another copy, unresolved V genes explain less than half, and the rest is unexplained. The sample table lists some 90,000 clones, 70% to 90% of them with a count of one. 15% to 20% of the sample is taken by the ten largest. The sample was peripheral blood, taken on day 0 of AZD1222 vaccination. The receptors stem from an adult in good health.

This chain joins TRBV21-1 and TRBJ1-4. TRBV21-1 constitutes a pseudogene. The CDR3 runs 14 residues. The CDR3 spells CASTKFDPMAKVFF. In nucleotides, the CDR3 is TGTGCCAGCACCAAATTTGACCCCATGGCTAAGGTGTTTTTT.

The DNA for the CDR3 is TGTGCCAGTAGTATACTCCTAGCGGGAGGAATCAATGAGCAGTTCTTC. This encodes CASSILLAGGINEQFF. The chain has TRBV19 and TRBJ2-1, with TRBD2 matching 11 bases. Per germline, CDR1 LNHDA and CDR2 SQIVND (reference sequence). V lost 2 bases, J lost 6 bases, and 6 bases stayed unmatched. The CDR3 is 16 residues long.

The chain combines TRBV6-2 or TRBV6-3 with TRBJ1-2, with 8 bases fitting TRBD1. Trimming cost V 4 bases and J 8 bases; bases outside gene matches: 18. The CDR3 contains 17 residues. Germline V gene data show CDR1 as MNHEY and CDR2 as SVGEGT. The CDR3 DNA reads TGTGCCAGCAGTTCTTCCGGGGGGACAGGAGTCTCTCGGGGCTACACCTTC. The encoded protein is CASSSSGGTGVSRGYTF.

J is TRBJ1-1 and V is TRBV9; no definite D call. The CDR3 has 13 amino acids. The V gene lost 3 bases and the J gene lost 1 base, with 7 bases spanning the gap. Germline CDR1 and CDR2: SGDLS and YYNGEE. The CDR3 DNA reads as TGTGCCAGCAGCGAGACACCGAACACTGAAGCTTTCTTT. Its protein is CASSETPNTEAFF.

The gene calls are TRBV7-8 and TRBJ1-1; TRBD1 aligns across 9 bases. Trimming removed 5 bases from V and 4 bases from J; junction bases left unmatched: 5. This CDR3 has 14 amino acids. Germline V lookup: CDR1 SGHVS, CDR2 FQNEAQ. The CDR3 protein is CASSTQGAVTEAFF. CDR3 DNA sequence: TGTGCCAGCAGCACACAGGGGGCCGTCACTGAAGCTTTCTTT.

V usage is TRBV7-9 and J usage is TRBJ2-2; D is undetermined. The CDR3 is made up of 16 amino acids. The germline gives CDR1 SEHNR, CDR2 FQNEAQ (reference sequence). Trimming pared 4 bases from V and 0 bases from J, leaving 12 bases between. The CDR3 DNA is TGTGCCAGCAGCTACGGGTCTAAAGCGAACACCGGGGAGCTGTTTTTT. It codes for CASSYGSKANTGELFF.

The chain carries TRBV5-4 and TRBJ2-1, with 9 bases aligning to TRBD1. The length of the CDR3 is 15 residues. CDR1 is SGHNT, CDR2 YYREEE, per germline (reference sequence). The junction had 3 bases not matched to a gene; V was cut back by 4 bases and J by 1 base. CDR3: CASSQGQGSYNEQFF. The CDR3 nucleotides read TGTGCCAGCAGCCAGGGACAGGGATCCTACAATGAGCAGTTCTTC. The whole variable domain, filled in from reference TRBV5-4 and TRBJ2-1, reads ETGVTQSPTHLIKTRGQQVTLRCSSQSGHNTVSWYQQALGQGPQFIFQYYREEENGRGNFPPRFSGLQFPNYSSELNVNALELDDSALYLCASSQGQGSYNEQFFGPGTRLTVL.

This sequence joins TRBV28 and TRBJ2-2; no firm D call. The CDR3 is 14 amino acids. The V gene lost 6 bases and the J gene lost 6 bases, with 14 bases spanning the gap. The germline CDR1 and CDR2 sequences are MDHEN and SYDVKM. DNA of the CDR3: TGTGCCAGCAGCCCTATATCGGAGTCCGGGGAGCTGTTTTTT. Translation: CASSPISESGELFF.

The chain joins TRBV4-3 to TRBJ1-2; TRBD1 might be the D (5 bases). Germline CDR1 and CDR2: LGHNA and YSLEER. V lost 4 bases, J lost 4 bases, and 10 bases lay in between. The CDR3 length is 13 residues. DNA for the CDR3: TGCGCCAGCAGCCCGGGGGGACCCTATGGCTACACCTTC. Protein: CASSPGGPYGYTF.

The chain is built from TRBV12-3 or TRBV12-4 and TRBJ1-1, with a tentative D call TRBD1 (5 bases). The CDR3 is 13 residues long. The germline V and J ends were trimmed by 2 bases and 1 base, with 5 bases remaining between them. The DNA of the CDR3 is TGTGCCAGCAGTTTACAGGGGAACACTGAAGCTTTCTTT. Protein sequence: CASSLQGNTEAFF.

The rearrangement links TRBV25-1 to TRBJ2-3; D unclear. The germline V gene has CDR1 MGHDK and CDR2 SYGVNS. The CDR3 loop spans 13 amino acids. Trimming stripped 6 bases from V and 5 bases from J, with 12 bases between. CDR3 in amino acids: CASSGIWGDTQYF. Here the CDR3 DNA reads TGTGCCAGCAGCGGAATATGGGGAGATACGCAGTATTTT. The whole variable domain, filled in from reference TRBV25-1 and TRBJ2-3, reads EADIYQTPRYLVIGTGKKITLECSQTMGHDKMYWYQQDPGMELHLIHYSYGVNSTEKGDLSSESTVSRIRTEHFPLTLESARPSHTSQYLCASSGIWGDTQYFGPGTRLTVL.

The CDR3 loop is CAISEYGRTDSYEQYF. The CDR3 region has the DNA TGTGCCATCAGTGAGTACGGACGGACAGATTCCTACGAGCAGTACTTC. The genes are TRBV10-3 and TRBJ2-7; D is possibly TRBD1 (6 bases). The CDR3 spans 16 residues. Trimming removed 1 base at V and 1 base at J, with 14 bases between. Germline values: CDR1 ENHRY, CDR2 SYGVKD.

The chain links TRBV4-2 to TRBJ2-7, with D perhaps TRBD1 (6 bases). The V gene lost 1 base and the J gene lost 4 bases, with 17 bases spanning the gap. CDR1 is LGHNA and CDR2 is YNFKEQ in the germline V gene. CDR3 length equals 16 residues. The DNA for the CDR3 is TGTGCCAGCAGCCAAGTTTCAGGGGCAGGGTTGTACGAGCAGTACTTC. Protein: CASSQVSGAGLYEQYF.

The rearrangement joins TRBV3-1 (or the pseudogene TRBV3-2) to TRBJ2-7; 14 bases align to TRBD2. Losses at the gene ends were 2 bases for V and 12 bases for J; bases not matched to a gene: 9. Per the germline V gene, CDR1 is LGHDT and CDR2 is YNNKEL (reference sequence). This CDR3 is built from 15 residues. CDR3 sequence (DNA): TGTGCCAGCAGCCAATCCCCGACTAGCGGGAGGGCCACGTACTTC. This sequence encodes CASSQSPTSGRATYF.